The rows below give T cell receptor beta chains drawn from one sample of a study of Graves' ophthalmopathy and Graves' hyperthyroidism. TCRdb fed the multiplex PCR reads into MiXCR, producing one record per CDR3 protein. The sample shows a few hundred thousand distinct CDR3 sequences, 15% of them seen only once. Sequencing used peripheral blood. These receptors were collected from a woman aged 18-30 years with stable Graves' hyperthyroidism. The CDR3 runs from the conserved cysteine through the conserved F or W. A D gene is named only where the DNA matches it firmly. Size values are once, few and many counts, or a class for expanded clones, and some rows have none.

many | 12 | - | TRBJ2-5 | TRBV12-3/TRBV12-4 | TGTGCCAGCAGTTTGGTAGGGTCGACCCAGTACTTC | CASSLVGSTQYF
- | 15 | - | TRBJ1-2 | TRBV4-1 | TGCGCCAGCAGCCAAGTGGTTCCAGGTGCCTATGGCTACACCTTC | CASSQVVPGAYGYTF
many | 13 | - | TRBJ1-5 | TRBV20-1 | TGCAGTGCTGCCGTTAACGCCGATCAGCCCCAGCATTTT | CSAAVNADQPQHF
many | 12 | - | TRBJ2-3 | TRBV5-1 | TGCGCCAGCAGCCTCTACACAGATACGCAGTATTTT | CASSLYTDTQYF
many | 12 | - | TRBJ1-2 | TRBV11-3 | TGTGCCAGCAGCGAGTACAGGAGTGGCTACACCTTC | CASSEYRSGYTF
- | 15 | - | TRBJ1-1 | TRBV6-5 | TGTGCCAGCAGTTACTGGGACGGGCGGGGCACTGAAGCTTTCTTT | CASSYWDGRGTEAFF
many | 15 | TRBD2 | TRBJ2-2 | TRBV24-1 | TGTGCCACCAGTGAAAGGACTAGGAACACCGGGGAGCTGTTTTTT | CATSERTRNTGELFF
few | 13 | - | TRBJ2-2 | TRBV7-9 | TGTGCCAGCAGCCCCGCCGGGACCGGGGAGCTGTTTTTT | CASSPAGTGELFF
many | 15 | - | TRBJ1-1 | TRBV19 | TGTGCCTCCCCGGTCGCGTCCCAGGAGAACACTGAAGCTTTCTTT | CASPVASQENTEAFF
many | 13 | TRBD2 | TRBJ2-7 | TRBV12-3/TRBV12-4 | TGTGCCAGCAGTACGGGGACTACCTACGAGCAGTACTTC | CASSTGTTYEQYF
many | 13 | - | TRBJ1-2 | TRBV27 | TGTGCCAGCAGCCTAAATCCCAACTATGGCTACACCTTC | CASSLNPNYGYTF
many | 15 | TRBD1 | TRBJ1-2 | TRBV13 | TGTGCCAGCAGCTCCGGGACAGGGGGCTCCTATGGCTACACCTTC | CASSSGTGGSYGYTF
- | 17 | - | TRBJ1-5 | TRBV6-2/TRBV6-3 | TGTGCCAGCAGTTACGCCCTCCCCAGGGATAGGGATCAGCCCCAGCATTTT | CASSYALPRDRDQPQHF
many | 16 | TRBD2 | TRBJ2-5 | TRBV12-3/TRBV12-4 | TGTGCCAGCAGTTATACTAGCGGGCGGCATAAAGAGACCCAGTACTTC | CASSYTSGRHKETQYF
many | 16 | - | TRBJ2-7 | TRBV5-1 | TGCGCCAGCAGCTTGGCGAGTGAGCGAAGCTCCTACGAGCAGTACTTC | CASSLASERSSYEQYF
many | 14 | TRBD1 | TRBJ1-5 | TRBV19 | TGTGCCAGTAGGCCCGGACAGGGGCATCAGCCCCAGCATTTT | CASRPGQGHQPQHF
many | 19 | TRBD1 | TRBJ2-6 | TRBV5-1 | TGCGCCAGCAGCTTGGCCAGACAGGGCACGAGCTCTGGGGCCAACGTCCTGACTTTC | CASSLARQGTSSGANVLTF
many | 13 | - | TRBJ2-2 | TRBV6-1 | TGTGCCAGCAGTGAAAGCGGAACCGGGGAGCTGTTTTTT | CASSESGTGELFF
many | 15 | TRBD1 | TRBJ1-6 | TRBV10-1 | TGCGCCAGCAGTCCCGGACAGGGGGTTCCATCACCCCTCCACTTT | CASSPGQGVPSPLHF
- | 13 | - | TRBJ1-1 | TRBV2 | TGTGCCAGCAGTGAGTGGCAGGCAACTGAAGCTTTCTTT | CASSEWQATEAFF
many | 18 | - | TRBJ1-6 | TRBV29-1 | TGCAGCGTTGTTGGGTACGTTTACCCCTGCCTCTATAATTCACCCCTCCACTTT | CSVVGYVYPCLYNSPLHF
many | 16 | TRBD1 | TRBJ1-5 | TRBV6-1 | TGTGCCAGCAGTGCCCCACCTGACAGGGCGGGTCAGCCCCAGCATTTT | CASSAPPDRAGQPQHF
few | 15 | TRBD1 | TRBJ2-7 | TRBV6-5 | TGTGCCAGCAGTTCGGCCCGACAGGGGGCAAGAGAGCAGTACTTC | CASSSARQGAREQYF
many | 15 | TRBD1 | TRBJ1-1 | TRBV3-1 | TGTGCCAGCAGCCATGCCGGGACAGTGGGGACTGAAGCTTTCTTT | CASSHAGTVGTEAFF
few | 17 | TRBD1 | TRBJ1-1 | TRBV11-2 | TGTGCCAGCAGCTTGGGGGACAGGAGGGTCGGGCCTACTGAAGCTTTCTTT | CASSLGDRRVGPTEAFF
many | 14 | TRBD1 | TRBJ1-5 | TRBV12-3/TRBV12-4 | TGTGCCAGCAGGAACCCGGGACAGGGTAAGCCCCAGCATTTT | CASRNPGQGKPQHF
- | 13 | - | TRBJ2-7 | TRBV29-1 | TGCAGCGTGGCGGGACCCCCCTCCTACGAGCAGTACTTC | CSVAGPPSYEQYF
many | 13 | - | TRBJ1-2 | TRBV12-3/TRBV12-4 | TGTGCCAGCAGCACCCGGACAGAGTGGCGCTACACCTTC | CASSTRTEWRYTF
many | 15 | TRBD2 | TRBJ2-2 | TRBV20-1 | TGCAGTGCTAGATCGGGCCTAGCGGGGCCCGGGGAGCTGTTTTTT | CSARSGLAGPGELFF
many | 17 | TRBD2 | TRBJ2-5 | TRBV12-3/TRBV12-4 | TGTGCCAGCAGGTCCATGGGTGGTAGCGGGGGGGAGGAGACCCAGTACTTC | CASRSMGGSGGEETQYF
many | 13 | - | TRBJ1-1 | TRBV10-3 | TGTGCCATCGGCCCCAGCTTGAACACTGAAGCTTTCTTT | CAIGPSLNTEAFF
many | 20 | - | TRBJ1-5 | TRBV25-1 | TGTGCCAGCAGTACACGCTGGGGCAGGGGAAAGAGAGCGAGCAATCAGCCCCAGCATTTT | CASSTRWGRGKRASNQPQHF
many | 15 | - | TRBJ2-7 | TRBV20-1 | TGCAGTGCTAGACCATACTCGGGACTTGCCTACGAGCAGTACTTC | CSARPYSGLAYEQYF
- | 13 | - | TRBJ2-5 | TRBV7-2 | TGTGCCAGCAGCTTAGTTACCTTGGAGACCCAGTACTTC | CASSLVTLETQYF
many | 14 | - | TRBJ1-1 | TRBV6-1 | TGTGCCAGCAGTGAGAGGAGAATGAACACTGAAGCTTTCTTT | CASSERRMNTEAFF
few | 13 | - | TRBJ1-3 | TRBV3-1 | TGTGCCAGCAGCCCAGCGGCTGGAAACACCATATATTTT | CASSPAAGNTIYF
many | 15 | - | TRBJ2-5 | TRBV15 | TGTGCCACCAGCAGGGGGTGGGGGGCCGGAGAGACCCAGTACTTC | CATSRGWGAGETQYF
- | 15 | - | TRBJ1-2 | TRBV7-2 | TGTGCCAGCAGCCCTGCCCGACAGACCCACTATGGCTACACCTTC | CASSPARQTHYGYTF